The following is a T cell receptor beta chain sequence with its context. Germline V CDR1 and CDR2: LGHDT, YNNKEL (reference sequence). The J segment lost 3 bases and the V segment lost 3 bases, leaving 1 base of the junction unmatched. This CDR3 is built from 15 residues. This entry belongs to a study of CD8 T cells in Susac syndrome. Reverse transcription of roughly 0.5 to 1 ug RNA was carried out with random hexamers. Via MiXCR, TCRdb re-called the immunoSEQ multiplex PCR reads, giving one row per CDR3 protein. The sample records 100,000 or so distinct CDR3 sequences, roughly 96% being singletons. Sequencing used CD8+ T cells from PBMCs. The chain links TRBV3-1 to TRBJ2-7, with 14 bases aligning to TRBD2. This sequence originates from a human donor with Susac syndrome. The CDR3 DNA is TGTGCCAGCAGCCAGGGACTAGCGGGAGACTACGAGCAGTACTTC. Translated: CASSQGLAGDYEQYF.